What follows is one T cell receptor beta chain and its context. The target antigen is unknown. Viral peptide pool expansion of antigen-specific CD4+ T cells preceded sequencing in the ViraFEST assay. Cells that had been cultured for less than 13 days were the source of isolated CD4+ T cells. The authors exchanged half the medium for IL-2 medium on days 3 and 7. This entry comes from a study of vaccination effects on CD4 cells after COVID-19. The repertoire was sequenced with immunoSEQ multiplex PCR; TCRdb's copy has only in-frame clones and lacks some. The data contain tens of thousands of clones, around 81% of them singletons. There are 19 residues in the CDR3. Germline CDR1 reads MNHEY; CDR2 reads SMNVEV (reference sequence). The ends lost 5 bases at V and 2 bases at J; junction bases unmatched: 16.

The clonotype comes from a human donor who received a COVID-19 vaccine. The V gene is TRBV27, the J gene TRBJ1-5, with TRBD1 matching 9 bases. Sample: CD4+ T cells from PBMCs cultured with HCoV-229E spike peptides, taken before COVID-19 vaccination. The CDR3 sequence is CASSLEHPGTGWRNQPQHF. The CDR3 DNA follows: TGTGCCAGCAGTCTAGAGCACCCCGGGACAGGGTGGCGCAATCAGCCCCAGCATTTT.